The 19 T cell receptor beta chains presented below share a single source sample, sequenced in a study of post-analysis software for immune sequencing data. Study-wide results and limits: Patients showed TRBV5-6, TRBV5-1 and TRBV20-1 among about five TRBV segments more frequent than in controls.

No antigen is known for these receptors. TCR beta cDNA libraries had unique molecular identifiers. One entry per CDR3 protein results from TCRdb running MiXCR on the PCR reads. Of about 820,000 distinct CDR3 sequences in the sample, 53% are singletons; the top ten hold 4.6%. The source material was blood. Source of these receptors: a girl aged 10 to 17 with multiple sclerosis.

This clonotype has just a few counts. The J gene is TRBJ1-5, the V gene TRBV30; TRBD1 aligns across 9 bases. Germline lookup yields CDR1 GTSNPN and CDR2 SVGIG (reference sequence). Germline trimming cut 5 bases from V and 4 bases from J; bases unmatched to any gene: 9. This CDR3 spans 15 amino acids. CDR3 in amino acids: CAWGPGTGSNQPQHF. As DNA, the CDR3 is TGTGCCTGGGGCCCCGGGACAGGGTCGAATCAGCCCCAGCATTTT.

The table lists this clonotype with a few counts. The gene calls are TRBV27 and TRBJ2-5; tentative D call: TRBD2 (6 bases). Trimming removed 2 bases from V and 9 bases from J, with 13 bases in between. CDR1 MNHEY and CDR2 SMNVEV come from the germline V gene (reference sequence). The CDR3 has 13 amino acids. The CDR3 region is CASSLTTSGAQYF. Here the CDR3 DNA reads TGTGCCAGCAGTTTAACTACCTCGGGGGCCCAGTACTTC.

The chain employs TRBV5-1 and TRBJ2-1, with D possibly TRBD2 on 7 matching bases. V was shortened by 3 bases and J by 4 bases, with 17 bases between the two germline ends. Germline values: CDR1 SGHRS, CDR2 YFSETQ. The CDR3 sequence is 16 residues long. The CDR3 reads CASSSGLGGEYNEQFF. The CDR3 region has the DNA TGCGCCAGCAGCTCGGGGTTAGGGGGGGAGTACAATGAGCAGTTCTTC.

The V and J genes are TRBV5-1 and TRBJ2-1; 10 bases align to TRBD1. Germline V gives CDR1 SGHRS, CDR2 YFSETQ. J was trimmed by 6 bases and V by 0 bases; bases with no gene match: 3. CDR3 length: 15 residues. CDR3 DNA: TGCGCCAGCAGCTTGGGCGACAGGGGGCGCAATGAGCAGTTCTTC. This translates into CASSLGDRGRNEQFF.

The chain recombines TRBV6-1 with TRBJ2-1; D perhaps matches TRBD2 (5 bases). Germline assignment: CDR1 MNHNS and CDR2 SASEGT. The CDR3 length is 13 residues. V was pared by 4 bases and J by 8 bases, with 12 bases between. The DNA of the CDR3 is TGTGCCAGCAGTGCGAGGGATTTCGATGAGCAGTTCTTC. Residues: CASSARDFDEQFF.

This clonotype was seen a single time. The chain recombines TRBV5-1 with TRBJ2-3, with 7 bases that match TRBD2. This CDR3 region has 15 residues. Losses at the gene ends were 3 bases for V and 0 bases for J; bases not matched to a gene: 4. The V gene's germline CDR1 is SGHRS and CDR2 YFSETQ. The CDR3 DNA reads as TGCGCCAGCAGCTCTACTAGCGCTAGCACAGATACGCAGTATTTT. This encodes CASSSTSASTDTQYF.

This chain uses TRBV29-1 with TRBJ1-2; 9 nucleotides agree with TRBD1. Germline CDR1 reads SQVTM; CDR2 reads ANQGSEA. The CDR3 consists of 14 residues. V dropped 3 bases and J dropped 9; count of bases not matched to a gene: 11. The CDR3 spells CSVDSQGAAVRYTF. DNA for the CDR3: TGCAGCGTTGATTCACAGGGGGCTGCAGTCCGCTACACCTTC.

This clonotype showed up just once. The gene calls are TRBV30 and TRBJ2-3, with TRBD2 as a possible D gene (5 bases). V gave up 6 bases and J gave up 0 bases, with 22 bases separating them. CDR3 length: 17 amino acids. Per germline, CDR1 GTSNPN and CDR2 SVGIG (reference sequence). CDR3 in DNA: TGTGCCTGCAGGACGGTGGACTTCTCTACTAGCACAGATACGCAGTATTTT. As protein: CACRTVDFSTSTDTQYF.

This clonotype was seen a few times. The rearrangement links TRBV7-9 to TRBJ1-2; D is possibly TRBD1 (5 bases). Germline V CDR1 and CDR2: SEHNR, FQNEAQ (reference sequence). The CDR3 totals 14 residues. V was shortened by 1 base and J by 4 bases, with 10 bases between the two germline ends. The CDR3: CASSLDPGPYGYTF. The CDR3 bases are TGTGCCAGCAGCTTAGACCCAGGGCCCTATGGCTACACCTTC.

V is TRBV29-1 and J is TRBJ2-7, with D tentatively TRBD2 (6 bases). Germline CDR1 is SQVTM and CDR2 is ANQGSEA. Trimming removed 3 bases at V and 5 bases at J, with 11 bases between. The CDR3 loop spans 12 amino acids. CDR3 sequence reads: CSVDDGSNEQYF. Written as DNA, the CDR3 is TGCAGCGTTGACGACGGGAGCAACGAGCAGTACTTC.

The sample holds one count of this clonotype. The genes are TRBV5-1 and TRBJ2-4, with TRBD1 matching over 8 bases. The end of the DNA fits TRBJ2-5 better, so the J call may be wrong. CDR1 is SGHRS and CDR2 is YFSETQ in the germline V gene. The CDR3 covers 15 residues. This CDR3 is CASCPGGAALETQYF. In DNA form, the CDR3 reads TGCGCCAGCTGTCCAGGGGGCGCAGCGTTGGAGACCCAGTACTTC.

V and J are TRBV2 and TRBJ1-2; 8 bases fit TRBD1. The junction had 3 bases not matched to a gene; V was cut back by 6 bases and J by 6 bases. This CDR3 spans 12 amino acids. Looked up from germline, CDR1 is SNHLY and CDR2 is FYNNEI. As DNA, the CDR3 is TGTGCCAGCAGCGCACAGGGGGATGGCTACACCTTC. Amino acids: CASSAQGDGYTF.

The chain carries TRBV6-5 and TRBJ2-7, with D hard to call. Germline V gene data show CDR1 as MNHEY and CDR2 as SVGAGI. Between the trimmed V and J ends, which lost 7 bases and 5 bases, there was a span of 0 bases. CDR3 length: 8 residues. The CDR3 sequence is CASNEQYF. For the CDR3, the DNA is TGTGCCAGCAACGAGCAGTACTTC.

The chain carries TRBV5-1 and TRBJ2-1; 10 nucleotides line up with TRBD2. The germline V gene has CDR1 SGHRS and CDR2 YFSETQ. With V trimmed by 2 bases and J by 7 bases, 6 bases remained unmatched. CDR3 length: 15 amino acids. The CDR3 nucleotides read TGCGCCAGCAGCTTTAGCGGGGGGTCTGGAAATGAGCAGTTCTTC. Protein sequence: CASSFSGGSGNEQFF.

The gene calls are TRBV20-1 and TRBJ1-1; maybe TRBD1 (5 bases). V lost 6 bases and J lost 3, with 17 bases in between. Germline V lookup: CDR1 DFQATT, CDR2 SNEGSKA (reference sequence). The CDR3 runs 14 residues. This chain's CDR3 is CSARPEAGHTEAFF. The CDR3 DNA reads as TGCAGTGCCAGGCCGGAGGCAGGGCACACTGAAGCTTTCTTT.

This clonotype was seen a single time. The chain carries TRBV12-3 or TRBV12-4 and TRBJ2-4; 8 bases are a match to TRBD2. With 6 bases clipped from V and 13 bases from J, the junction kept 14 bases outside the gene matches. This CDR3 region has 14 residues. The CDR3 DNA reads as TGTGCCAGCAGAGCTCCGGGGGGGCCCAGGGAGCAGTACTTC. This sequence encodes CASRAPGGPREQYF.

This clonotype appeared a few times. This chain links TRBV3-1 with TRBJ1-2; 8 bases are a match to TRBD1. V shed 3 bases and J 4 bases; nucleotides not matched to a gene: 4. CDR3 length: 14 amino acids. Per the germline V gene, CDR1 is LGHDT and CDR2 is YNNKEL (reference sequence). CDR3 loop: CASSHRDRRYGYTF. DNA for the CDR3: TGTGCCAGCAGCCACCGGGACAGGCGCTATGGCTACACCTTC.

The chain couples TRBV10-2 to TRBJ2-6; 14 bases map to TRBD2. Unmatched junction bases numbered 6, after V lost 5 bases and J lost 0 bases. Germline values: CDR1 WSHSY, CDR2 SAAADI. The CDR3 sequence is 19 residues long. For the CDR3, the DNA is TGCGCCAGCAGTTCAGAGGGACTAGCGGGAGACTCTGGGGCCAACGTCCTGACTTTC. Its translation is CASSSEGLAGDSGANVLTF.

J is TRBJ2-3 and V is TRBV4-1, with a tentative D call TRBD2 (5 bases). V lost 4 bases to trimming and J lost 0 bases, with 17 bases between them. This CDR3 has 17 residues. Per the germline V gene, CDR1 is MGHRA and CDR2 is YSYEKL. This CDR3 reads CASSPRGGSTSTDTQYF. CDR3 DNA: TGCGCCAGCAGCCCTCGCGGCGGGTCTACTAGCACAGATACGCAGTATTTT.